The 21 T cell receptor beta chains below were found in one sample sequenced in a study of spatial heterogeneity in lung cancer. The antigens of these receptors remain unknown. General study findings and limits: One measure, the expanded intratumoral alpha and beta TCR count, tracked tumor mutation counts.

TCRdb reprocessed the 5' RACE reads via MiXCR and lists one record per CDR3 protein. The sample lists about 14,000 distinct CDR3 sequences; approximately 4.5% were seen once. Time point noted: sample taken at primary tumor resection. Sample: lung tumor tissue, taken at surgery. All receptors come from a female donor with early-stage non-small cell lung cancer.

The table lists this clonotype with many counts. Little can be read into the size of this beta chain, an off-target read in a library designed for alpha chains. The rearrangement links TRBV2 to TRBJ1-3; D uncertain. CDR1 and CDR2 (germline): SNHLY, FYNNEI. The CDR3 is 13 amino acids. Trimming removed 4 bases at V and 0 bases at J, with 4 bases between. The CDR3 reads CASSVSSGNTIYF. DNA for the CDR3: TGTGCCAGCAGTGTCAGCTCTGGAAACACCATATATTTT.

Concerning this clonotype: With the library built for alpha chains, this beta chain is off target and its frequency is not meaningful. This CDR3 reads CASSYRGAGVRWFF. As DNA, the CDR3 is TGTGCCAGCAGTTACCGGGGAGCCGGGGTTAGATGGTTCTTC. The chain recombines TRBV6-5 with TRBJ2-1, with D perhaps TRBD2 (5 bases). This CDR3 is 14 amino acids long. Trimming removed 2 bases from V and 15 bases from J, with 20 bases in between. Germline values: CDR1 MNHEY, CDR2 SVGAGI.

This clonotype turned up a few times. Being off target in a library aimed at alpha chains, this beta chain has a size of little meaning. The chain employs TRBV7-8 and TRBJ2-3; 8 positions agree with TRBD2. With V trimmed by 7 bases and J by 0 bases, 6 bases remained unmatched. Per the germline V gene, CDR1 is SGHVS and CDR2 is FQNEAQ. The CDR3 length is 15 residues. DNA for the CDR3: TGTGCCAGCAACAGACGGGGGGGGAGCACAGATACGCAGTATTTT. Residues: CASNRRGGSTDTQYF.

Worth noting for this clonotype: Since it is a stray read in a library aimed at alpha chains, this beta chain has a size that is not meaningful. The V gene is TRBV11-1, the J gene TRBJ1-2; D not certain. Trimming cost V 2 bases and J 0 bases, with 10 bases left between them. The CDR3 covers 15 residues. Per germline, CDR1 SGHAT and CDR2 FQDESV (reference sequence). CDR3 nucleotides: TGTGCCAGCAGCTTAAACACTGAACCTAACTATGGCTACACCTTC. This encodes CASSLNTEPNYGYTF.

This clonotype was counted once. This beta chain is an off-target read within a library intended for alpha chains, so its frequency means little. J is TRBJ1-2 and V is TRBV7-3, with TRBD1 matching 12 bases. The CDR3 sequence is 15 residues long. V gave up 5 bases and J gave up 2 bases; unmatched junction bases: 3. In germline, CDR1 is SGHTA, CDR2 FQGTGA. The CDR3 region is CASSPGQGANYGYTF. CDR3 sequence (DNA): TGTGCCAGCAGCCCGGGACAGGGGGCGAACTATGGCTACACCTTC.

This clonotype occurred many times. Found in a library prepared for alpha chains, this beta chain is an off-target read, and its abundance has little meaning. The rearrangement uses TRBV2 and TRBJ1-3, with 9 bases lining up with TRBD1. The CDR3 loop spans 18 amino acids. V lost 2 bases to trimming and J lost 5 bases; unmatched junction nucleotides: 13. Germline lookup yields CDR1 SNHLY and CDR2 FYNNEI. In nucleotides, the CDR3 is TGTGCCAGCAGTGAAACCGTGGGACAGGGAACAAGCAGAAACACCATATATTTT. It encodes CASSETVGQGTSRNTIYF.

This clonotype has a handful of counts. With the library built for alpha chains, this beta chain is off target and its frequency is not meaningful. The chain carries TRBV27 and TRBJ2-5, with 8 bases matching TRBD2. The CDR3 is made up of 15 amino acids. The J segment lost 4 bases and the V segment lost 5 bases, leaving 9 bases of the junction unmatched. CDR1 and CDR2 from the germline V gene are MNHEY and SMNVEV (reference sequence). For the CDR3, the DNA is TGTGCCAGCAGTCCAGGGACTAGAAAAAGAGAGACCCAGTACTTC. Protein sequence: CASSPGTRKRETQYF.

Many counts were recorded for this clonotype. Because this beta chain is a stray read in a library intended to capture alpha chains, its abundance should not be given much weight. The gene calls are TRBV5-1 and TRBJ2-2; TRBD2 might be the D (6 bases). The CDR3 length is 16 residues. Germline CDR1 is SGHRS and CDR2 is YFSETQ. Trimming took off 0 bases at V and 1 base at J, with 10 bases between the two ends. In DNA form, the CDR3 reads TGCGCCAGCAGCTTGGACCCAGCGGGGAACACCGGGGAGCTGTTTTTT. This codes for CASSLDPAGNTGELFF.

This clonotype came up many times. Since the library was made to target alpha chains, this beta chain is a stray read and its abundance is not meaningful. The V and J genes are TRBV13 and TRBJ2-3, with unresolved D. Trimming stripped 7 bases from V and 3 bases from J, with 26 bases between. Looked up from germline, CDR1 is PRHDT and CDR2 is FYEKMQ (reference sequence). CDR3 length: 18 residues. CDR3 coding DNA: TGTGCCAGCAACGGTTTAGGAGAACTGCCCCTGACTACAGATACGCAGTATTTT. It translates to CASNGLGELPLTTDTQYF.

The table lists this clonotype with a few counts. This beta chain came through as a stray read in a library set up for alpha chains, and its size says little. The J gene is TRBJ1-5, the V gene TRBV27; the match to TRBD1 covers 11 bases. Germline CDR1 is MNHEY and CDR2 is SMNVEV (reference sequence). The V gene end was trimmed by 2 bases and the J gene end by 4 bases; junction bases not matched to a gene: 7. This CDR3 is built from 17 residues. The CDR3 DNA reads TGTGCCAGCAGTTTAGGACGGGGACAGGGGGAAAATCAGCCCCAGCATTTT. Residues: CASSLGRGQGENQPQHF.

This clonotype was seen many times. This beta chain slipped into a library made for alpha chains as a stray read, so its size is not meaningful. The V call is TRBV7-6, the J call TRBJ1-4; D gene uncertain. This CDR3 region has 15 residues. In germline, CDR1 is SGHVS, CDR2 FNYEAQ. V gave up 2 bases and J gave up 5 bases, with 12 bases separating them. Here the CDR3 reads CASSLTLGSNEKLFF. Here the CDR3 DNA reads TGTGCCAGCAGCTTAACATTGGGGTCCAATGAAAAACTGTTTTTT.

This clonotype was detected only a few times. The library was built for alpha chains, so this beta chain is an off-target read and its size means little. V and J are TRBV20-1 and TRBJ1-2; 8 nucleotides align to TRBD1. In germline, CDR1 is DFQATT, CDR2 SNEGSKA (reference sequence). The CDR3 is 14 amino acids. V dropped 6 bases and J dropped 7; count of bases not matched to a gene: 13. The CDR3 sequence is CSALSGQGAAGYTF. The CDR3 coding sequence is TGCAGTGCCCTTTCCGGGCAGGGGGCGGCTGGCTACACCTTC.

This clonotype came up many times. Since the library was made to target alpha chains, this beta chain is a stray read and its abundance is not meaningful. This chain links TRBV7-7 with TRBJ2-5; TRBD1 matches at 7 bases. Germline V gene sequence: CDR1 SSHAT, CDR2 FNYEAQ (reference sequence). The CDR3 totals 15 residues. The V segment lost 1 base and the J segment 6 bases; nucleotides outside the gene matches: 8. CDR3 sequence reads: CASSLGEGGAKTQYF. The CDR3 DNA reads TGTGCCAGCAGCTTAGGAGAAGGGGGCGCGAAGACCCAGTACTTC. Variable domain in full (rest from reference TRBV7-7 and TRBJ2-5): GAGVSQSPRYKVTKRGQDVTLRCDPISSHATLYWYQQALGQGPEFLTYFNYEAQPDKSGLPSDRFSAERPEGSISTLTIQRTEQRDSAMYRCASSLGEGGAKTQYFGPGTRLLVL.

This clonotype was seen at least ten times. This beta chain represents an off-target read in a library built for alpha chains; its size is of limited meaning. The chain combines TRBV12-5 with TRBJ2-7; no definite D call. The CDR3 runs to 12 residues. Trimming stripped 5 bases from V and 3 bases from J, with 8 bases between. Germline-derived CDR1 and CDR2 are LGHNT and FRNRAP. This CDR3 reads CASGSSFYEQYF. The CDR3 nucleotides are TGTGCTAGTGGTAGCTCATTCTACGAGCAGTACTTC.

A word on this clonotype: The size of this beta chain means little, since it is a stray read in a library made for alpha chains. This sequence joins TRBV10-3 and TRBJ1-5; maybe TRBD1 (5 bases). Germline loops: CDR1 ENHRY, CDR2 SYGVKD. V lost 2 bases and J lost 6, with 17 bases in between. This CDR3 region has 16 residues. The CDR3 region is CAISEEDTGDLQPQHF. In DNA form, the CDR3 reads TGTGCCATCAGTGAGGAGGACACAGGAGATCTTCAGCCCCAGCATTTT.

This clonotype was seen at least ten times. As an off-target read in a library built for alpha chains, this beta chain has a frequency of little significance. The CDR3 DNA follows: TGCAGTGCTCCACGGGGGGGAGATGGGAATGAGCAGTTCTTC. It translates to CSAPRGGDGNEQFF. The V call is TRBV20-1, the J call TRBJ2-1, with TRBD2 identical over 8 bases. This CDR3 has 14 amino acids. Germline trimming cut 5 bases from V and 7 bases from J; bases unmatched to any gene: 10. Germline V gene sequence: CDR1 DFQATT, CDR2 SNEGSKA (reference sequence).

This clonotype showed up just a few times. Because this beta chain is a stray read in a library intended to capture alpha chains, its abundance should not be given much weight. The chain recombines TRBV20-1 with TRBJ1-1; D might be TRBD1 (5 bases). The germline gives CDR1 DFQATT, CDR2 SNEGSKA (reference sequence). Trimming left V 3 bases short and J 0 bases short, with 11 bases between. The CDR3 is 14 residues long. The DNA for the CDR3 is TGCAGTGCTAGTAGTCCAGGGATGAACACTGAAGCTTTCTTT. Its protein is CSASSPGMNTEAFF.

By sample share, this clonotype is medium-sized. In a library made to pick up alpha chains, this beta chain is a stray read with a size that means little. The chain couples TRBV2 to TRBJ1-5, with D perhaps matching TRBD1 (6 bases). The CDR3 extends over 14 amino acids. V was cut by 4 bases and J by 10 bases, with 17 bases left in between. Germline loops: CDR1 SNHLY, CDR2 FYNNEI. CDR3 DNA sequence: TGTGCCAGCAGTGCGACAGGCCCAAACGAACCCCAGCATTTT. Encoded protein: CASSATGPNEPQHF. The full variable domain, rest sourced from reference TRBV2 and TRBJ1-5, is EPEVTQTPSHQVTQMGQEVILRCVPISNHLYFYWYRQILGQKVEFLVSFYNNEISEKSEIFDDQFSVERPDGSNFTLKIRSTKLEDSAMYFCASSATGPNEPQHFGDGTRLSIL.

This clonotype was detected many times. Within a library made for alpha chains, this beta chain is off target, and its count is uninformative. V usage is TRBV7-2 and J usage is TRBJ2-3; the D is unclear. Germline V gives CDR1 SGHTA, CDR2 FQGNSA. The V gene lost 0 bases and the J gene lost 0 bases, with 4 bases spanning the gap. The CDR3 sequence is 14 residues long. CDR3 nucleotides: TGTGCCAGCAGCTTAGCGGTTAGCACAGATACGCAGTATTTT. Encoded protein: CASSLAVSTDTQYF.

This clonotype rates as medium-sized. As an off-target read in a library built for alpha chains, this beta chain has a frequency of little significance. The chain combines TRBV7-9 with TRBJ2-4; perhaps TRBD1 as D (7 bases). The germline CDR1 and CDR2 sequences are SEHNR and FQNEAQ (reference sequence). Trimming shortened V by 6 bases and J by 3 bases, and 18 bases separated the two germline ends. This CDR3 spans 16 amino acids. CDR3: CASSSGGGKGKNIQYF. CDR3 nucleotide sequence: TGTGCCAGCAGTAGCGGAGGGGGCAAGGGCAAAAACATTCAGTACTTC.

This clonotype was seen ten or more times. Little can be read into the size of this beta chain, an off-target read in a library designed for alpha chains. The J gene is TRBJ2-1, the V gene TRBV7-2; 11 bases agree with TRBD2. The V gene's germline CDR1 is SGHTA and CDR2 FQGNSA. The CDR3 contains 17 residues. V was clipped by 5 bases and J by 4 bases; unmatched bases: 10. The CDR3 here is CASSLLASGGSYNEQFF. The CDR3 DNA reads TGTGCCAGCAGCCTGCTGGCTAGCGGGGGGTCATACAATGAGCAGTTCTTC.